This T cell receptor (beta chain) was sequenced in a study of CD8+CD57+ T cells in acquired aplastic anemia. Of note for this clonotype: The target antigen is unknown.

Overall study findings and caveats: Common to patients and controls were roughly 30 CD8+ CDR3 sequences.

Genomic DNA, the template, was used for profiling of the TCR beta VDJ and CDR3. Each CDR3 protein is one row after TCRdb ran MiXCR on the reads. Of fewer than 250,000 distinct CDR3 sequences in the sample, around 50% were seen once. The CDR3 loop spans 16 amino acids. The V gene end was trimmed by 1 base and the J gene end by 5 bases; junction bases not matched to a gene: 9. Looked up from germline, CDR1 is SGHTA and CDR2 is FQGNSA. This chain connects TRBV7-2 to TRBJ2-5; 8 bases are a match to TRBD2. Material: sorted CD4+, CD8+, or CD8+CD57+ T cells (not recorded which) from PBMCs. The clonotype originates from a human donor in good health, serving as a control. CDR3 protein: CASSLDGSGRGETQYF. The CDR3, as DNA: TGTGCCAGCAGCTTAGATGGAAGCGGGAGAGGGGAGACCCAGTACTTC.